This T cell receptor beta chain was identified during a study of CD8 T cells in ankylosing spondylitis. Regarding the study as a whole: Reactive arthritis synovial fluid and blood previously showed some of these motif variants.

Deletions cut 0 bases from V and 2 bases from J, with 8 bases between. The germline V gene has CDR1 SGHTA and CDR2 FQGNSA. The CDR3 consists of 15 residues. Construction of TCR beta libraries was performed using quantitative 5'-RACE with molecular barcodes. TCRdb re-called the 5' RACE reads through MiXCR, storing one row per CDR3 protein. Of about 69,000 distinct CDR3 sequences in the sample, roughly 5.3% are singletons; the top ten hold approximately 2%. As concerns this clonotype: Its antigen is undetermined.

Sequencing was carried out using blood, either unsorted or a sorted T cell fraction (not recorded which). The chain carries TRBV7-2 and TRBJ2-1, with D unclear. The clonotype originates from a male donor with ankylosing spondylitis or in good health (not recorded which). The CDR3 DNA is TGTGCCAGCAGCTTAGCGTATATCGCCTACAATGAGCAGTTCTTC. This translates into CASSLAYIAYNEQFF.